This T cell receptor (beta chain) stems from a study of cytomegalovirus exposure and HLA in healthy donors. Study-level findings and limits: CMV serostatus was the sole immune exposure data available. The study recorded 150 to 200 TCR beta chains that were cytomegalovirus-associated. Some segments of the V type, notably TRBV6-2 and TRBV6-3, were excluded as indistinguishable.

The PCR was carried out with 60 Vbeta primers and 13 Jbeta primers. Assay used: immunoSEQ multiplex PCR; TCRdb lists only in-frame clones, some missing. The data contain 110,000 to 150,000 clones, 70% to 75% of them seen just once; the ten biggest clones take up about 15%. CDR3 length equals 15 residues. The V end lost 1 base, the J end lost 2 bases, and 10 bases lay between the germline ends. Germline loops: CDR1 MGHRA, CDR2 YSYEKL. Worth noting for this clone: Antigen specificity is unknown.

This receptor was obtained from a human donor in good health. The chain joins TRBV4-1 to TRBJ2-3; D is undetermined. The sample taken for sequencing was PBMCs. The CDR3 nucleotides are TGCGCCAGCAGCCAAGGACACCTTCCCACAGATACGCAGTATTTT. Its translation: CASSQGHLPTDTQYF.